These 13 T cell receptor beta chains were sequenced from one sample in a study of cytomegalovirus exposure and HLA in healthy donors. TCRdb's table, derived via immunoSEQ multiplex PCR, lists solely in-frame clones and lacks some. Among tens of thousands of clones listed, around nine tenths were seen once. The sample comprised PBMCs. The receptors come from a man aged 18 to 35 in good health and CMV-seronegative.

The V and J genes are TRBV11-2 and TRBJ2-5; the match to TRBD1 covers 10 bases. Trimming cost V 5 bases and J 3 bases; bases outside gene matches: 3. Germline V lookup: CDR1 SGHAT, CDR2 FQNNGV. This CDR3 region has 14 residues. The CDR3 reads CASSPGTGEETQYF. The CDR3 nucleotides read TGTGCCAGCAGCCCTGGGACAGGGGAAGAGACCCAGTACTTC.

This chain uses TRBV5-6 with TRBJ2-2; TRBD2 aligns across 9 bases. Germline CDR1 is SGHDT and CDR2 is YYEEEE. The CDR3 sequence is 16 residues long. Trimming cost V 2 bases and J 7 bases; bases outside gene matches: 9. In nucleotides, the CDR3 is TGTGCCAGCAGCTTCGGAGGTAGCGGGAGTGGCGGGGAGCTGTTTTTT. This gives the protein CASSFGGSGSGGELFF.

J is TRBJ1-2 and V is TRBV6-5; D is undetermined. The CDR3 runs to 15 residues. V gave up 0 bases and J gave up 4 bases, with 12 bases separating them. In germline, CDR1 is MNHEY, CDR2 SVGAGI. CDR3 in DNA: TGTGCCAGCAGTTACTCCAGAGGGCTAAGCTATGGCTACACCTTC. It encodes CASSYSRGLSYGYTF.

The chain links TRBV10-3 to TRBJ2-7; 7 bases are shared with TRBD2. Looked up from germline, CDR1 is ENHRY and CDR2 is SYGVKD. V lost 2 bases and J lost 7; bases outside the gene matches: 2. The CDR3 runs 12 residues. DNA for the CDR3: TGTGCCATCAGTGAGCCCGGGGGGGAGCAGTACTTC. Amino acid sequence: CAISEPGGEQYF.

The chain is built from TRBV29-1 and TRBJ2-7; tentatively, D is TRBD1 (5 bases). Between the trimmed V and J ends, which lost 4 bases and 2 bases, there was a span of 12 bases. The CDR3 totals 13 residues. Germline values: CDR1 SQVTM, CDR2 ANQGSEA. The CDR3 DNA reads TGCAGCGTTGGTTCGGGCAGGGCCTACGAGCAGTACTTC. It is translated as CSVGSGRAYEQYF.

The rearrangement joins TRBV2 to TRBJ1-1, with D possibly being TRBD1 (6 bases). CDR1 SNHLY and CDR2 FYNNEI come from the germline V gene. This CDR3 contains 14 residues. The V and J ends lost 11 bases and 0 bases respectively, with 16 bases between them. CDR3 sequence reads: CAGGPGKMNTEAFF. As DNA, the CDR3 is TGTGCCGGGGGCCCTGGAAAGATGAACACTGAAGCTTTCTTT.

V usage is TRBV4-1 and J usage is TRBJ2-7, with 7 bases fitting TRBD2. The CDR3 is 15 residues long. Germline assignment: CDR1 MGHRA and CDR2 YSYEKL. Trimming cost V 0 bases and J 3 bases; bases outside gene matches: 5. CDR3 sequence: CASSQEPGGGYEQYF. The DNA of the CDR3 is TGCGCCAGCAGCCAAGAACCGGGAGGCGGCTACGAGCAGTACTTC.

The CDR3 loop is CASSQEVLKTQYF. CDR3 nucleotides: TGTGCCAGCAGCCAAGAGGTTCTAAAGACCCAGTACTTC. The chain carries TRBV4-2 and TRBJ2-5; D remains ambiguous. Trimming removed 0 bases at V and 6 bases at J, with 8 bases between. This CDR3 spans 13 amino acids. The V gene's germline CDR1 is LGHNA and CDR2 YNFKEQ.

The CDR3 here is CASKRTGDTEAFF. CDR3 nucleotide sequence: TGTGCCAGCAAGCGGACGGGGGACACTGAAGCTTTCTTT. The rearrangement uses TRBV28 and TRBJ1-1; D is perhaps TRBD1 (5 bases). V lost 7 bases and J 3 bases, leaving 12 bases between the germline ends. CDR1 is MDHEN and CDR2 is SYDVKM in the germline V gene. This CDR3 spans 13 amino acids.

As regards this clone: This specimen includes other DNA sequences encoding the same CDR3. The chain carries TRBV15 and TRBJ2-7, with D possibly being TRBD1 (6 bases). Trimming cost V 3 bases and J 4 bases, with 10 bases left between them. Germline CDR1 reads LNHNV; CDR2 reads YYDKDF (reference sequence). This CDR3 has 13 residues. In DNA form, the CDR3 reads TGTGCCACCAGCAGGGACAGAGGATACGAGCAGTACTTC. Protein product: CATSRDRGYEQYF.

The CDR3 loop reads CASNGGGETQYF. CDR3 DNA sequence: TGTGCCAGCAATGGGGGCGGAGAGACCCAGTACTTC. This chain connects TRBV6-5 to TRBJ2-5, with a tentative D call TRBD1 (6 bases). Per germline, CDR1 MNHEY and CDR2 SVGAGI. The CDR3 extends over 12 amino acids. The V and J ends lost 7 bases and 4 bases respectively, with 10 bases between them.

The V call is TRBV7-2, the J call TRBJ2-3, with D possibly being TRBD2 (6 bases). Per germline, CDR1 SGHTA and CDR2 FQGNSA. V dropped 4 bases and J dropped 1 base, with 12 bases sitting between them. The CDR3 has 15 amino acids. CDR3 residues: CASSSQGLRTDTQYF. CDR3 DNA sequence: TGTGCCAGCAGCTCCCAGGGACTCCGCACAGATACGCAGTATTTT.

The chain is built from TRBV27 and TRBJ2-5; 10 bases are shared with TRBD2. Germline CDR1 is MNHEY and CDR2 is SMNVEV (reference sequence). This CDR3 is 15 amino acids long. Germline trimming cut 4 bases from V and 3 bases from J; bases unmatched to any gene: 5. CDR3 DNA: TGTGCCAGCAGTTCACTAGGACTAGCGGAAGAGACCCAGTACTTC. Protein product: CASSSLGLAEETQYF.